A selection of T cell receptor beta chains follows, all from one sample in a study of blood T cells in healthy people across ages. Each CDR3 protein gets one entry after TCRdb re-called the 5' RACE reads with MiXCR. This table has more than 600,000 distinct CDR3 sequences, around 25% appearing once. This sample also appeared in a second study, on T cells of mothers and their children.

The material sequenced was blood. These TCRs come from a boy younger than 18 in good health. The CDR3 runs from the conserved cysteine through the conserved F or W. The D gene is left open where the match is weak. Some rows have no size entry. The others give once, few or many, or a class for an expanded clone.

j_call: TRBJ2-6; clone_size: few; v_call: TRBV20-1; d_call: .; cdr3_nt: TGCAGTGCTACCCCGTCAGGGTCTGGGGCCAACGTCCTGACTTTC; cdr3_aa: CSATPSGSGANVLTF
j_call: TRBJ2-1; clone_size: .; v_call: TRBV7-9; d_call: .; cdr3_nt: TGTGCCAGCAGCTTAGGGGAGCATGAGCAGTTCTTC; cdr3_aa: CASSLGEHEQFF
j_call: TRBJ2-1; clone_size: few; v_call: TRBV19; d_call: TRBD2; cdr3_nt: TGTGCCAGTATTGCGGGAGCTGAGCAGTTCTTC; cdr3_aa: CASIAGAEQFF
j_call: TRBJ2-2; clone_size: many; v_call: TRBV28; d_call: TRBD1; cdr3_nt: TGTGCCAGCAGTCCTGACAGGGGGAGTACCGGGGAGCTGTTTTTT; cdr3_aa: CASSPDRGSTGELFF
j_call: TRBJ2-5; clone_size: few; v_call: TRBV29-1; d_call: .; cdr3_nt: TGCAGCGTTGAGCCGGACACTCAAGAGACCCAGTACTTC; cdr3_aa: CSVEPDTQETQYF
j_call: TRBJ2-5; clone_size: few; v_call: TRBV7-8; d_call: .; cdr3_nt: TGTGCCAGCAGCAGGGGTACGGTCCAGGAGACCCAGTACTTC; cdr3_aa: CASSRGTVQETQYF
j_call: TRBJ2-3; clone_size: .; v_call: TRBV20-1; d_call: .; cdr3_nt: TGCAGTGCTAGCCATTTAGACTGGTATAGCACAGATACGCAGTATTTT; cdr3_aa: CSASHLDWYSTDTQYF
j_call: TRBJ1-2; clone_size: .; v_call: TRBV6-5; d_call: .; cdr3_nt: TGTGCCAGCAGTTACGTGGGGGAAACTCAATATGGCTACACCTTC; cdr3_aa: CASSYVGETQYGYTF
j_call: TRBJ1-4; clone_size: few; v_call: TRBV9; d_call: TRBD1; cdr3_nt: TGTGCCAGCAGCATCTCCGGGACAGGGGACGAGAATGAAAAACTGTTTTTT; cdr3_aa: CASSISGTGDENEKLFF
j_call: TRBJ2-5; clone_size: .; v_call: TRBV24-1; d_call: TRBD1; cdr3_nt: TGTGCCACCAGTGACCCGGGACAGGCACAAGAGACCCAGTACTTC; cdr3_aa: CATSDPGQAQETQYF
j_call: TRBJ1-4; clone_size: few; v_call: TRBV24-1; d_call: .; cdr3_nt: TGTGCCACCCGGACGGGGGAGGGTACAACTAATGAAAAACTGTTTTTT; cdr3_aa: CATRTGEGTTNEKLFF
j_call: TRBJ1-6; clone_size: .; v_call: TRBV7-3; d_call: .; cdr3_nt: TGTGCCAGCAGCTCCCTTGGGTGGGGGGATTCACCCCTCCACTTT; cdr3_aa: CASSSLGWGDSPLHF
j_call: TRBJ2-5; clone_size: few; v_call: TRBV6-1; d_call: .; cdr3_nt: TGTGCCAGCAGTGAATTAATGGGCCCGGCGGAGACCCAGTACTTC; cdr3_aa: CASSELMGPAETQYF
j_call: TRBJ2-1; clone_size: .; v_call: TRBV29-1; d_call: TRBD1; cdr3_nt: TGCAGCGTTGAAGGGGGACAGGGGGAGTGGAATGAGCAGTTCTTC; cdr3_aa: CSVEGGQGEWNEQFF
j_call: TRBJ2-7; clone_size: .; v_call: TRBV20-1; d_call: TRBD2; cdr3_nt: TGCAGTGCTAGAGACAGGGACTACCTCTACGAGCAGTACTTC; cdr3_aa: CSARDRDYLYEQYF
j_call: TRBJ2-7; clone_size: few; v_call: TRBV20-1; d_call: TRBD1; cdr3_nt: TGCAGTGTTTACAGGGACAGGGGCTACGAGCAGTACTTC; cdr3_aa: CSVYRDRGYEQYF
j_call: TRBJ1-1; clone_size: once; v_call: TRBV5-1; d_call: TRBD1; cdr3_nt: TGCGCCAGCAGCTTGCCTACAGGGGAGAACACTGAAGCTTTCTTT; cdr3_aa: CASSLPTGENTEAFF
j_call: TRBJ2-1; clone_size: .; v_call: TRBV5-5; d_call: .; cdr3_nt: TGTGCCAGCAGCTTGACCCCTGCGGGCACGGACAATGAGCAGTTCTTC; cdr3_aa: CASSLTPAGTDNEQFF
j_call: TRBJ2-7; clone_size: .; v_call: TRBV12-5; d_call: TRBD2; cdr3_nt: TGTGCTCGTGGTTGGATTAGCGGGAGTTACGAGCAGTACTTC; cdr3_aa: CARGWISGSYEQYF
j_call: TRBJ2-5; clone_size: many; v_call: TRBV5-1; d_call: .; cdr3_nt: TGCGCCAGCAGCATAGACTGGGACCAAGAGACCCAGTACTTC; cdr3_aa: CASSIDWDQETQYF
j_call: TRBJ2-5; clone_size: few; v_call: TRBV4-1; d_call: TRBD1; cdr3_nt: TGCGCCAGCAGCCTCCAAGGAAGACAGGGGGTAGAGACCCAGTACTTC; cdr3_aa: CASSLQGRQGVETQYF
j_call: TRBJ2-7; clone_size: .; v_call: TRBV4-2; d_call: .; cdr3_nt: TGTGCCAGCAGCCAAGATTTGGGCCCCCGTGACAGGACCTACGAGCAGTACTTC; cdr3_aa: CASSQDLGPRDRTYEQYF
j_call: TRBJ2-1; clone_size: .; v_call: TRBV19; d_call: .; cdr3_nt: TGTGCCAGTAGTATAATAACAGGAGTGTACAATGAGCAGTTCTTC; cdr3_aa: CASSIITGVYNEQFF
j_call: TRBJ2-7; clone_size: .; v_call: TRBV20-1; d_call: .; cdr3_nt: TGCAGTGCTGGGCCCGCTTTGGGGGGAACCTACGAGCAGTACTTC; cdr3_aa: CSAGPALGGTYEQYF
j_call: TRBJ1-2; clone_size: .; v_call: TRBV9; d_call: .; cdr3_nt: TGTGCCAGCAGCGGAAGCCAGGAAGTCTATGGCTACACCTTC; cdr3_aa: CASSGSQEVYGYTF
j_call: TRBJ2-2; clone_size: .; v_call: TRBV4-3; d_call: TRBD1; cdr3_nt: TGCGCCAGCAGCCAGATCGACAGGGGGACCGGCGGGGAGCTGTTTTTT; cdr3_aa: CASSQIDRGTGGELFF
j_call: TRBJ2-1; clone_size: .; v_call: TRBV4-3; d_call: .; cdr3_nt: TGCGCCAGCAGCCAAGCGGACGGGTTGGCTGATGAGCAGTTCTTC; cdr3_aa: CASSQADGLADEQFF
j_call: TRBJ2-7; clone_size: few; v_call: TRBV7-2; d_call: .; cdr3_nt: TGTGCCAGCAGGCGTCCCTCCAGCGAGCAGTACTTC; cdr3_aa: CASRRPSSEQYF
j_call: TRBJ2-4; clone_size: .; v_call: TRBV6-5; d_call: .; cdr3_nt: TGTGCCAGCAGTTCCCCAGGAGGAAAAAACATTCAGTACTTC; cdr3_aa: CASSSPGGKNIQYF
j_call: TRBJ1-4; clone_size: .; v_call: TRBV6-1; d_call: .; cdr3_nt: TGTGCCAGCAGTGAGGGGGGGCTGGGAGAAAAACTGTTTTTT; cdr3_aa: CASSEGGLGEKLFF
j_call: TRBJ1-1; clone_size: .; v_call: TRBV12-3/TRBV12-4; d_call: .; cdr3_nt: TGTGCCAGCAGTGACCCGAAAATTGGGAACACTGAAGCTTTCTTT; cdr3_aa: CASSDPKIGNTEAFF
j_call: TRBJ2-7; clone_size: few; v_call: TRBV20-1; d_call: TRBD2; cdr3_nt: TGCAGTGCTCTCCGTGGCGGGGGGAGCTACGAGCAGTACTTC; cdr3_aa: CSALRGGGSYEQYF
j_call: TRBJ1-2; clone_size: .; v_call: TRBV4-2; d_call: TRBD1; cdr3_nt: TGTGCCAGCAGCCAAGCTGTGGACAGGGGAGGCTACACCTTC; cdr3_aa: CASSQAVDRGGYTF
j_call: TRBJ2-7; clone_size: many; v_call: TRBV7-2; d_call: .; cdr3_nt: TGTGCCAGCAGCTCTTTAACCCCCGTGGGGGAGCAGTACTTC; cdr3_aa: CASSSLTPVGEQYF
j_call: TRBJ2-1; clone_size: .; v_call: TRBV28; d_call: TRBD1; cdr3_nt: TGTGCCAGCAGCCGGACAGGGGCCACTTACAATGAGCAGTTCTTC; cdr3_aa: CASSRTGATYNEQFF
j_call: TRBJ2-1; clone_size: .; v_call: TRBV11-2; d_call: TRBD2; cdr3_nt: TGTGCCAGCAGCCCCGGACTAGCGGGAGAATGGAGGATACATGAGCAGTTCTTC; cdr3_aa: CASSPGLAGEWRIHEQFF
j_call: TRBJ1-3; clone_size: few; v_call: TRBV7-6; d_call: .; cdr3_nt: TGTGCCAGCAGCTTATGGCCGGGCACTGGAAACACCATATATTTT; cdr3_aa: CASSLWPGTGNTIYF
j_call: TRBJ2-5; clone_size: .; v_call: TRBV19; d_call: .; cdr3_nt: TGTGCCAGTATAGCTAGCTCCGGAGAGACCCAGTACTTC; cdr3_aa: CASIASSGETQYF
j_call: TRBJ2-5; clone_size: few; v_call: TRBV10-3; d_call: TRBD2; cdr3_nt: TGTGCCATCAGTGAGTCGCTCTCTAGCGGGGGGGCAGAGACCCAGTACTTC; cdr3_aa: CAISESLSSGGAETQYF
j_call: TRBJ2-2; clone_size: .; v_call: TRBV15; d_call: .; cdr3_nt: TGTGCCACCCAGTCCGGGGTCAACACCGGGGAGCTGTTTTTT; cdr3_aa: CATQSGVNTGELFF
j_call: TRBJ1-1; clone_size: few; v_call: TRBV7-9; d_call: .; cdr3_nt: TGTGCCAGCCAGCTAATTCGGGAGGCTGAAGCTTTCTTT; cdr3_aa: CASQLIREAEAFF